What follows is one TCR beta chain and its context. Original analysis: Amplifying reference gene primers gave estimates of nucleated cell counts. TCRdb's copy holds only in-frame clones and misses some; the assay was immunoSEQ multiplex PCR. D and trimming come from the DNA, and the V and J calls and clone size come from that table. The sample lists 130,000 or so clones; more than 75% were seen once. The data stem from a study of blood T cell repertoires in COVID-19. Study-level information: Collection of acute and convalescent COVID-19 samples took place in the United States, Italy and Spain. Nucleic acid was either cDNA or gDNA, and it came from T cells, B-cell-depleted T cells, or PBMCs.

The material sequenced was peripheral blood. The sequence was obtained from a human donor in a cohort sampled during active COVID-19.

Here the CDR3 reads CASSLAARGPKNIQYF. The DNA for the CDR3 is TGTGCCAGCAGTTTAGCAGCGAGGGGGCCCAAAAACATTCAGTACTTC. The chain carries TRBV28 and TRBJ2-4; 7 bases map to TRBD1. Germline CDR1 and CDR2: MDHEN and SYDVKM. Trimming took 2 bases from V and 2 from J; bases not matched to a gene: 6. The CDR3 is 16 amino acids.